A single sample is the source of the 14 T cell receptor beta chains below, sequenced in a study of spatial heterogeneity in lung cancer. Via MiXCR, TCRdb re-called the 5' RACE reads, giving one row per CDR3 protein. The table includes roughly 120,000 distinct CDR3 sequences, more than 9% detected once. Time point meaning: blood at routine non-recurrence follow-up after resection. Whole RNA, isolated from tumor, nontumor lung or frozen PBMC, was sequenced without prior sorting. Sample: PBMCs, taken at follow-up. Every receptor here comes from a male donor with early-stage non-small cell lung cancer.

This clonotype was seen repeatedly, ten times or more. The rearrangement links TRBV20-1 to TRBJ1-6; maybe TRBD1 (5 bases). Germline V gene data show CDR1 as DFQATT and CDR2 as SNEGSKA (reference sequence). The ends were cut back, 0 bases at V and 9 bases at J, with 12 bases in the middle. This CDR3 contains 14 residues. The CDR3 DNA sequence: TGCAGTGCTAGAGACTGGCAGGGAATTTCACCCCTCCACTTT. The encoded protein is CSARDWQGISPLHF.

The chain couples TRBV6-5 to TRBJ1-1; a weak D match, TRBD1 (5 bases). CDR1 and CDR2 (germline): MNHEY, SVGAGI. The V end lost 7 bases, the J end lost 1 base, and 16 bases lay between the germline ends. This CDR3 is 15 amino acids long. The DNA for the CDR3 is TGTGCCAGCAAAGTCACACCGCAGGGGAACACTGAAGCTTTCTTT. Translation gives CASKVTPQGNTEAFF.

The gene calls are TRBV12-3 or TRBV12-4 and TRBJ1-2; 7 bases align to TRBD1. V shed 7 bases and J 8 bases; nucleotides not matched to a gene: 16. The CDR3 totals 15 residues. The CDR3 region has the DNA TGTGCCAGCACCATATCGGAAACACAGGGGCGAGGCTACACCTTC. Encoded protein: CASTISETQGRGYTF.

This clonotype has a count of ten or more. The chain is built from TRBV29-1 and TRBJ1-3; D not certain. Trimming stripped 3 bases from V and 2 bases from J, with 5 bases between. This CDR3 comprises 12 residues. Germline values: CDR1 SQVTM, CDR2 ANQGSEA. DNA for the CDR3: TGCAGCGTTGAGTATCCTGGAAACACCATATATTTT. Translation gives CSVEYPGNTIYF. The whole variable domain, filled in from reference TRBV29-1 and TRBJ1-3, reads SAVISQKPSRDICQRGTSLTIQCQVDSQVTMMFWYRQQPGQSLTLIATANQGSEATYESGFVIDKFPISRPNLTFSTLTVSNMSPEDSSIYLCSVEYPGNTIYFGEGSWLTVV.

The rearrangement links TRBV6-5 to TRBJ1-1; D is uncertain. The V end was cut by 4 bases, the J end by 1 base, with 10 bases between. This CDR3 comprises 14 residues. Per germline, CDR1 MNHEY and CDR2 SVGAGI. The CDR3 region is CASSSTYGNTEAFF. In DNA form, the CDR3 reads TGTGCCAGCAGTTCAACATATGGGAACACTGAAGCTTTCTTT.

This clonotype was observed a few times. This chain joins TRBV24-1 and TRBJ1-1, with D unresolved. The ends were cut back, 3 bases at V and 4 bases at J, with 17 bases in the middle. CDR1 is KGHDR, CDR2 SFDVKD, per germline. This CDR3 is built from 16 residues. The CDR3 reads CATSDTPTAMGTEAFF. The CDR3, as DNA: TGTGCCACCAGTGATACACCGACGGCCATGGGCACTGAAGCTTTCTTT.

This clonotype was picked up a small number of times. The J gene is TRBJ2-5, the V gene TRBV6-1; no clear D gene. Per germline, CDR1 MNHNS and CDR2 SASEGT. Trimming left V 4 bases short and J 5 bases short, with 8 bases between. CDR3 length equals 12 residues. This chain's CDR3 is CASSGGMETQYF. The DNA for the CDR3 is TGTGCCAGCAGTGGGGGAATGGAGACCCAGTACTTC.

This clonotype turned up a few times. The chain is built from TRBV28 and TRBJ2-3, with 8 positions matching TRBD1. This CDR3 spans 15 amino acids. Germline-derived CDR1 and CDR2 are MDHEN and SYDVKM. Trimming cost V 3 bases and J 1 base; bases outside gene matches: 3. CDR3 protein: CASSFGTGRTDTQYF. As DNA, the CDR3 is TGTGCCAGCAGTTTCGGGACAGGCCGCACAGATACGCAGTATTTT.

The chain uses TRBV5-1 and TRBJ2-6; no clear D. The CDR3 contains 17 residues. Deletions cut 4 bases from V and 0 bases from J, with 14 bases between. Germline assignment: CDR1 SGHRS and CDR2 YFSETQ. CDR3 in amino acids: CASSRGTRDSGANVLTF. As DNA, the CDR3 is TGCGCCAGCAGCCGCGGCACACGAGACTCTGGGGCCAACGTCCTGACTTTC.

This clonotype was detected a few times. The gene calls are TRBV4-3 and TRBJ2-3, with D possibly called TRBD1 or TRBD2 (5 bases each). V was clipped by 2 bases and J by 4 bases, with 22 bases between them. Germline CDR1 and CDR2: LGHNA and YSLEER. This CDR3 has 18 amino acids. The CDR3 sequence is CASSQSIGAGMLPDTQYF. For the CDR3, the DNA is TGCGCCAGCAGCCAATCCATCGGGGCAGGGATGTTGCCAGATACGCAGTATTTT.

This clonotype was seen at least ten times. The chain uses TRBV4-1 and TRBJ2-1, with 8 nucleotides matching TRBD1. The CDR3 contains 17 residues. V gave up 7 bases and J gave up 2 bases; unmatched junction bases: 13. Per the germline V gene, CDR1 is MGHRA and CDR2 is YSYEKL. DNA of the CDR3: TGCGCCAGCACCAAGATTGGCAGGGGGCCAACCTACAATGAGCAGTTCTTC. It specifies CASTKIGRGPTYNEQFF.

This clonotype appeared a few times. The V gene is TRBV6-5, the J gene TRBJ1-1, with D possibly being TRBD1 (6 bases). CDR3 length equals 11 residues. Germline-derived CDR1 and CDR2 are MNHEY and SVGAGI. V was trimmed by 8 bases and J by 7 bases, leaving 11 bases between them. Written as DNA, the CDR3 is TGTGCCAGCCAGGGGCCTGTTGAAGCTTTCTTT. The encoded protein is CASQGPVEAFF.

In this sample, this clonotype turned up many times. The chain is built from TRBV7-2 and TRBJ2-5; no clear D gene. This CDR3 spans 10 amino acids. Germline-derived CDR1 and CDR2 are SGHTA and FQGNSA. The V gene lost 5 bases and the J gene lost 4 bases, with 2 bases spanning the gap. The CDR3 loop reads CASSLETQYF. CDR3 DNA sequence: TGTGCCAGCAGCCTAGAGACCCAGTACTTC.

The chain is built from TRBV12-3 or TRBV12-4 and TRBJ2-1; 11 positions match TRBD2. The CDR3 sequence is 15 residues long. The V gene end was trimmed by 4 bases and the J gene end by 10 bases; junction bases not matched to a gene: 9. In nucleotides, the CDR3 is TGTGCCAGCAGTTACTCCGGGACTAGCGGATTAGAGCAGTTCTTC. It codes for CASSYSGTSGLEQFF.